This T cell receptor (beta chain) stems from a study of shared clonotypes between healthy human individuals. V was shortened by 3 bases and J by 5 bases, with 11 bases between the two germline ends. The germline V gene encodes CDR1 KGHSH and CDR2 LQKENI. The CDR3 contains 14 residues. Sequenced by immunoSEQ multiplex PCR; TCRdb stores in-frame clones only, minus some. The sample includes about 600,000 clones, about 97% seen only once; the top ten take 0.057%. Broader study findings: Some clonotypes were shared by all four sorted-subset donors, while others were not shared. The non-shared ones had lower generation probabilities than the shared ones.

On this clone itself: The target antigen is unknown.

Sequences were obtained from naive CD4+ T cells sorted from blood. Regarding subset: CD45RA+ positively selected. The sequence was collected from a woman in her 30s in good health. The chain combines TRBV18 with TRBJ2-4; possible D gene TRBD2, 5 bases. CDR3 sequence reads: CASSPPPEENIQYF. CDR3 sequence (DNA): TGTGCCAGCTCACCCCCGCCGGAGGAAAACATTCAGTACTTC.